This T cell receptor (beta chain) was documented in a study of a mutant IDH1 vaccine in newly diagnosed glioma. The overall study: Vaccine administration was initiated 4-6 weeks following radiotherapy alone, or with temozolomide cycles. Sex among treated patients split 62.5% male, about 40% female; mean age was approximately 40 years. Study conclusions and caveats: Immune responses induced by the vaccine were seen in about 93% of patients, spanning multiple MHC alleles.

As concerns this clone: The target antigen is unknown.

As to time point: week 23, last vaccination. In the vaccine, a single dose held 300 ug of the mutant IDH1 20-mer peptide, along with topical imiquimod. New WHO grade 3 or 4 IDH1-mutant, ATRX-lost astrocytomas were present in all donors. The trim removed 8 bases at V and 6 bases at J, leaving 16 bases unmatched. The CDR3 runs to 15 residues. Germline CDR1 GTSNPN, CDR2 SVGIG (reference sequence). Profiling relied on immunoSEQ multiplex PCR, and the TCRdb table lists in-frame clones only, not all of them. The sample contains 88,000 or so clones, 85% of which appear only once. The chain carries TRBV30 and TRBJ2-7, with 10 bases identical to TRBD1. This specimen consisted of PBMCs, obtained from a glioma patient whose treatment included an IDH1 peptide vaccine. The receptor was isolated from a man aged 30-40 years with glioma. Some clones in this sample may be carry-over from other donors' samples. The CDR3 DNA is TGTGCCCACGAACCCGCGACAGGGGGCTTCGGCGAGCAGTACTTC. Its translation: CAHEPATGGFGEQYF. Complete variable domain (other parts from reference TRBV30 and TRBJ2-7): SQTIHQWPATLVQPVGSPLSLECTVEGTSNPNLYWYRQAAGRGLQLLFYSVGIGQISSEVPQNLSASRPQDRQFILSSKKLLLSDSGFYLCAHEPATGGFGEQYFGPGTRLTVT.